The clone carrying this T cell receptor beta chain was counted between two and nine times. Source study methods: Estimates of nucleated cell counts were drawn from the amplification of reference gene primers. Clones were read by immunoSEQ multiplex PCR, and TCRdb kept only the in-frame ones, dropping some. The V and J calls and clone size are taken from that table; D and trimming were inferred from the DNA. The sample includes a few hundred thousand clones, 88% seen only once; the top ten take 6.9%. The sample belongs to a study of blood T cell repertoires in COVID-19. Overall study context: Samples taken during acute and convalescent COVID-19 were collected in the United States, Italy and Spain.

CDR3 length equals 15 residues. The germline CDR1 and CDR2 sequences are KGHSH and LQKENI. The V and J ends lost 0 bases and 2 bases respectively, with 10 bases between them. Sequencing input: peripheral blood. The rearrangement joins TRBV18 to TRBJ1-2; D is uncertain. The receptor was isolated from a woman aged 25-40 years who had recovered from COVID-19. CDR3 sequence (DNA): TGTGCCAGCTCACCACCCCTTTCAGAAAACTATGGCTACACCTTC. Translated: CASSPPLSENYGYTF.